This TCR beta chain stems from a study of a mutant IDH1 vaccine in newly diagnosed glioma. As concerns this clone: Its antigen is undetermined.

Only in-frame clones appear in the TCRdb table, and some are missing; sequencing was by immunoSEQ multiplex PCR. The sample contains roughly 38,000 clones, approximately 86% of which appear only once. Time point of the sample: week 47, end of study. With topical imiquimod, each dose of the vaccine consisted of 300 ug of mutant IDH1 20-mer peptide. The CDR3 length is 14 residues. Trimming took off 3 bases at V and 5 bases at J, with 12 bases between the two ends. The germline V gene has CDR1 SGDLS and CDR2 YYNGEE. The receptor was derived from a man between 18 and 29 years old with glioma. Some clones in this sample may be carry-over from other donors' samples. This chain connects TRBV9 to TRBJ1-5, with D perhaps TRBD1 (5 bases). The source material was PBMCs, sampled from a glioma patient whose treatment included an IDH1 peptide vaccine. CDR3 amino acids: CASSEGRGYQPQHF. The CDR3 DNA sequence: TGTGCCAGCAGCGAGGGACGTGGATATCAGCCCCAGCATTTT.